These 21 T cell receptor beta chains originate from one sample sequenced in a study of T-cell memory formation after mild COVID-19. TCRdb redid the calling of the 5' RACE reads with MiXCR, one entry per CDR3 protein. The repertoire holds under 150,000 distinct CDR3 sequences, with over 20% as singletons. Material for sequencing was PBMCs or a T cell subset sorted from them (not recorded which). The receptors originated from a man between 18 and 29 years old who had mild COVID-19 (a few samples of this study predate the infection). Cell type and time point are not known.

The V and J genes are TRBV6-5 and TRBJ2-1, with 7 bases lining up with TRBD2. The trim removed 5 bases at V and 5 bases at J, leaving 12 bases unmatched. The germline gives CDR1 MNHEY, CDR2 SVGAGI. The CDR3 consists of 16 residues. The CDR3 DNA reads as TGTGCCAGCAGTCCCTCCCTCAGCGGGGCGAACAATGAGCAGTTCTTC. Amino acids: CASSPSLSGANNEQFF.

The chain joins TRBV9 to TRBJ2-5; D is perhaps TRBD1 or TRBD2 (6 bases each). Germline V gene sequence: CDR1 SGDLS, CDR2 YYNGEE. This CDR3 contains 15 residues. V dropped 3 bases and J dropped 1 base, with 13 bases sitting between them. In nucleotides, the CDR3 is TGTGCCAGCAGCGCATGGGGGGCCCTCCAAGAGACCCAGTACTTC. It specifies CASSAWGALQETQYF. Full variable domain (missing parts from reference TRBV9 and TRBJ2-5): DSGVTQTPKHLITATGQRVTLRCSPRSGDLSVYWYQQSLDQGLQFLIQYYNGEERAKGNILERFSAQQFPDLHSELNLSSLELGDSALYFCASSAWGALQETQYFGPGTRLLVL.

The chain links TRBV4-2 to TRBJ1-1, with D unresolved. CDR3 length: 15 residues. The V gene lost 0 bases and the J gene lost 0 bases, with 8 bases spanning the gap. Germline lookup yields CDR1 LGHNA and CDR2 YNFKEQ. In DNA, the CDR3 is TGTGCCAGCAGCCAAGAGCAAGGGATGAACACTGAAGCTTTCTTT. This codes for CASSQEQGMNTEAFF.

The chain combines TRBV24-1 with TRBJ2-3; D is possibly TRBD1 (7 bases). V was trimmed by 2 bases and J by 5 bases, leaving 16 bases between them. The CDR3 loop spans 16 amino acids. CDR1 and CDR2 (germline): KGHDR, SFDVKD. The CDR3 DNA follows: TGTGCCACCAGTGATTCCGGCCAGGGGGGAATAGATACGCAGTATTTT. Its protein product is CATSDSGQGGIDTQYF.

This clonotype has just a few counts. The chain carries TRBV27 and TRBJ2-3, with a tentative D call TRBD2 (6 bases). Germline V lookup: CDR1 MNHEY, CDR2 SMNVEV (reference sequence). CDR3 length: 15 amino acids. V was trimmed by 6 bases and J by 1 base, leaving 14 bases between them. In DNA form, the CDR3 reads TGTGCCAGCAGCTCCGGGACTCAACGCACAGATACGCAGTATTTT. Protein sequence: CASSSGTQRTDTQYF.

This chain connects TRBV7-2 to TRBJ2-1; no clear D gene. The CDR3 consists of 16 residues. The V end was cut by 5 bases, the J end by 2 bases, with 16 bases between. The germline V gene has CDR1 SGHTA and CDR2 FQGNSA. In nucleotides, the CDR3 is TGTGCCAGCAGCCCCCTGTGGATTAACCCCTACAATGAGCAGTTCTTC. This encodes CASSPLWINPYNEQFF.

There are a few counts of this clonotype. V usage is TRBV7-8 and J usage is TRBJ2-1, with D hard to call. This CDR3 has 12 residues. V was cut by 2 bases and J by 10 bases, with 9 bases left in between. The germline CDR1 and CDR2 sequences are SGHVS and FQNEAQ. This CDR3 reads CASSLIRGEQFF. The CDR3 DNA follows: TGTGCCAGCAGCTTAATTAGAGGCGAGCAGTTCTTC.

The sample holds one count of this clonotype. The chain links TRBV15 to TRBJ2-1; TRBD2 aligns across 7 bases. Germline V lookup: CDR1 LNHNV, CDR2 YYDKDF (reference sequence). Trimming removed 2 bases from V and 6 bases from J; junction bases left unmatched: 4. This CDR3 contains 14 residues. CDR3 sequence: CATSRRGGVNEQFF. The DNA for the CDR3 is TGTGCCACCAGCAGAAGGGGAGGGGTCAATGAGCAGTTCTTC.

V usage is TRBV4-1 and J usage is TRBJ2-5; D is unresolved. The germline V gene encodes CDR1 MGHRA and CDR2 YSYEKL. V was pared by 4 bases and J by 4 bases, with 22 bases between. This CDR3 has 17 residues. In nucleotides, the CDR3 is TGCGCCAGCAGCCCCCCCCCAGGTCGGGCCCTAGGAGAGACCCAGTACTTC. It is translated as CASSPPPGRALGETQYF.

This sequence joins TRBV27 and TRBJ2-2, with D maybe TRBD1 (5 bases). With 4 bases removed from V and 3 bases from J, the gap between germline ends came to 12 bases. CDR3 length equals 15 residues. Germline lookup yields CDR1 MNHEY and CDR2 SMNVEV (reference sequence). CDR3 loop: CASSSLQGDTGELFF. The DNA of the CDR3 is TGTGCCAGCAGTTCCCTCCAGGGTGACACCGGGGAGCTGTTTTTT.

This clonotype was picked up many times. The rearrangement uses TRBV5-1 and TRBJ2-7; 7 bases agree with TRBD1. The junction had 5 bases not matched to a gene; V was cut back by 4 bases and J by 7 bases. Germline CDR1 SGHRS, CDR2 YFSETQ. This CDR3 contains 12 residues. DNA of the CDR3: TGCGCCAGCAGCGTAGGGACAGCTGAGCAGTACTTC. Its translation is CASSVGTAEQYF.

The chain is built from TRBV7-9 and TRBJ1-5; D is uncertain. The CDR3 is 14 residues long. The V end was cut by 5 bases, the J end by 3 bases, with 11 bases between. The germline gives CDR1 SEHNR, CDR2 FQNEAQ (reference sequence). This CDR3 reads CASSRSDINQPQHF. CDR3 in DNA: TGTGCCAGCAGCCGGTCAGATATCAATCAGCCCCAGCATTTT. Filled out from reference TRBV7-9 and TRBJ1-5, the complete variable domain reads DTGVSQNPRHKITKRGQNVTFRCDPISEHNRLYWYRQTLGQGPEFLTYFQNEAQLEKSRLLSDRFSAERPKGSFSTLEIQRTEQGDSAMYLCASSRSDINQPQHFGDGTRLSIL.

The V call is TRBV7-8, the J call TRBJ2-3; tentative D call: TRBD2 (5 bases). Germline V CDR1 and CDR2: SGHVS, FQNEAQ. CDR3 length: 15 residues. V was cut by 3 bases and J by 6 bases, with 16 bases left in between. DNA for the CDR3: TGTGCCAGCAGCTTCCTGGTTTCGGAGGTCGATACGCAGTATTTT. It codes for CASSFLVSEVDTQYF. Full variable domain (missing parts from reference TRBV7-8 and TRBJ2-3): GAGVSQSPRYKVAKRGQDVALRCDPISGHVSLFWYQQALGQGPEFLTYFQNEAQLDKSGLPSDRFFAERPEGSVSTLKIQRTQQEDSAVYLCASSFLVSEVDTQYFGPGTRLTVL.

This chain connects TRBV19 to TRBJ2-3; D might be TRBD1 (5 bases). The germline V and J ends were trimmed by 3 bases and 0 bases, with 10 bases remaining between them. CDR1 and CDR2 (germline): LNHDA, SQIVND (reference sequence). The CDR3 runs 15 residues. In DNA form, the CDR3 reads TGTGCCAGTAGTATTAGGGGCATCAGCACAGATACGCAGTATTTT. This encodes CASSIRGISTDTQYF. The full variable domain, completed using reference TRBV19 and TRBJ2-3, is DGGITQSPKYLFRKEGQNVTLSCEQNLNHDAMYWYRQDPGQGLRLIYYSQIVNDFQKGDIAEGYSVSREKKESFPLTVTSAQKNPTAFYLCASSIRGISTDTQYFGPGTRLTVL.

The chain has TRBV12-3 or TRBV12-4 and TRBJ2-7; D is uncertain. The V gene lost 5 bases and the J gene lost 6 bases, with 8 bases spanning the gap. The CDR3 contains 11 residues. DNA for the CDR3: TGTGCCAGCAGTCGGGTTCGCGAGCAGTACTTC. Residues: CASSRVREQYF.

The table lists this clonotype with many counts. The rearrangement links TRBV4-3 to TRBJ2-7; possible D gene TRBD1, 5 bases. The germline gives CDR1 LGHNA, CDR2 YSLEER. The length of the CDR3 is 15 residues. V was clipped by 0 bases and J by 2 bases, with 11 bases between them. The CDR3 DNA sequence: TGCGCCAGCAGCCAAGATCGGCAGGGTGCCTACGAGCAGTACTTC. It specifies CASSQDRQGAYEQYF.

This clonotype came up a few times. The chain carries TRBV10-2 and TRBJ2-7, with 11 bases lining up with TRBD2. J was trimmed by 2 bases and V by 9 bases; bases with no gene match: 6. Germline assignment: CDR1 WSHSY and CDR2 SAAADI. The CDR3 runs 14 residues. The CDR3 DNA is TGCGCCAGTTCGAGGGGACTAGCGGCCTACGAGCAGTACTTC. Amino acid sequence: CASSRGLAAYEQYF.

This clonotype has more than one count but fewer than ten. The CDR3 sequence is CSANSWVFSTDTQYF. In nucleotides, the CDR3 is TGCAGTGCAAATTCGTGGGTGTTTAGCACAGATACGCAGTATTTT. The chain is built from TRBV20-1 and TRBJ2-3, with D unresolved. The V end was cut by 6 bases, the J end by 0 bases, with 16 bases between. CDR3 size: 15 residues. Germline CDR1 DFQATT, CDR2 SNEGSKA (reference sequence).

The rearrangement links TRBV6-2 or TRBV6-3 to TRBJ1-2, with D possibly matching TRBD1 (5 bases). The germline gives CDR1 MNHEY, CDR2 SVGEGT. This CDR3 is 18 amino acids long. The V gene lost 0 bases and the J gene lost 4 bases, with 21 bases spanning the gap. The CDR3 bases are TGTGCCAGCAGTTACTCGATTCCCCAGGGAAGGGACCTCTATGGCTACACCTTC. Its protein product is CASSYSIPQGRDLYGYTF.

The chain has TRBV6-2 or TRBV6-3 and TRBJ2-3; the match to TRBD2 covers 8 bases. This CDR3 has 15 residues. The V segment lost 4 bases and the J segment 4 bases; nucleotides outside the gene matches: 7. Germline assignment: CDR1 MNHEY and CDR2 SVGEGT. CDR3 sequence: CASSSLLTSADTQYF. In nucleotides, the CDR3 is TGTGCCAGCAGTTCCTTACTGACTAGCGCAGATACGCAGTATTTT.

The V gene is TRBV4-1, the J gene TRBJ2-2; D may be TRBD1 or TRBD2 (6 bases each). CDR1 and CDR2 from the germline V gene are MGHRA and YSYEKL. V gave up 0 bases and J gave up 0 bases, with 14 bases separating them. This CDR3 is built from 18 residues. Here the CDR3 reads CASSQELRGVTNTGELFF. CDR3 in DNA: TGCGCCAGCAGCCAAGAGTTGAGGGGGGTTACGAACACCGGGGAGCTGTTTTTT.